One sample yielded the 9 T cell receptor beta chains listed below, sequenced in a study of beta chain features in type 1 diabetes. Findings and limits, study-wide: Shorter TCRB CDR3s, moderately but significantly so, were found in Type 1 diabetes patients in all four CD4+ subsets.

Their recognized antigens are unknown. Of the isolated RNA, all was reverse transcribed, and so the sequenced material was expressed TCRB transcripts. Profiling relied on immunoSEQ multiplex PCR, and the TCRdb table lists in-frame clones only, not all of them. The top ten clones hold roughly 0.092% of a sample with around 160,000 clones, over 55% of them seen once. The specimen was naive CD4+ T cells from blood. The origin of the receptors is a young man with type 1 diabetes.

J is TRBJ2-5 and V is TRBV28; no firm D call. V dropped 2 bases and J dropped 5 bases, with 15 bases sitting between them. CDR3 length: 15 residues. The germline V gene encodes CDR1 MDHEN and CDR2 SYDVKM. CDR3 loop: CASSLRRAGSETQYF. Here the CDR3 DNA reads TGTGCCAGCAGTTTACGCCGGGCAGGCTCCGAGACCCAGTACTTC.

The rearrangement links TRBV7-6 to TRBJ1-2, with D maybe TRBD1 (6 bases). CDR1 SGHVS and CDR2 FNYEAQ come from the germline V gene. This CDR3 comprises 16 residues. V lost 1 base and J lost 3, with 15 bases in between. Here the CDR3 reads CASSLGWGRADYGYTF. The CDR3 DNA sequence: TGTGCCAGCAGCTTAGGGTGGGGGCGCGCCGACTATGGCTACACCTTC.

This chain uses TRBV5-6 with TRBJ1-1, with a weak D call TRBD1 (6 bases). Deletions cut 5 bases from V and 6 bases from J, with 32 bases between. There are 19 residues in the CDR3. Looked up from germline, CDR1 is SGHDT and CDR2 is YYEEEE. CDR3: CASSDGQKRTLWRFSEAFF. The DNA for the CDR3 is TGTGCCAGCAGTGATGGACAGAAGAGGACCTTGTGGAGGTTCTCTGAAGCTTTCTTT.

CDR3 region: CASSQDPARASRTDTQYF. The CDR3 region has the DNA TGTGCCAGCAGCCAAGATCCGGCCAGGGCCAGTAGGACAGATACGCAGTATTTT. V and J are TRBV14 and TRBJ2-3; tentative D call: TRBD1 (5 bases). CDR1 and CDR2 (germline): SGHDN, FVKESK. The ends were cut back, 0 bases at V and 3 bases at J, with 19 bases in the middle. This CDR3 spans 18 amino acids.

This clone turned up a few times. The chain uses TRBV4-3 and TRBJ2-1; no clear D. Germline V CDR1 and CDR2: LGHNA, YSLEER. Trimming took 2 bases from V and 7 from J, leaving 12 bases between them. The CDR3 is made up of 14 amino acids. The CDR3 region has the DNA TGCGCCAGCAGCCAATCCCTCCTTCTAAATGAGCAGTTCTTC. This translates into CASSQSLLLNEQFF.

The chain links TRBV6-6 to TRBJ2-5; either TRBD1 or TRBD2 may fit D (5 bases each). Germline CDR1 MNHNY, CDR2 SVGAGI (reference sequence). Deletions cut 4 bases from V and 5 bases from J, with 11 bases between. CDR3 length: 13 amino acids. The DNA for the CDR3 is TGTGCCAGCAGTTCGACAGAGGGGGAGACCCAGTACTTC. It codes for CASSSTEGETQYF.

This clone was observed a handful of times. An end of the junction differs from the germline gene, which may be a read error. The chain employs TRBV14 and TRBJ1-2, with D unclear. The CDR3 is 11 amino acids. CDR1 is SGHDN and CDR2 is FVKESK in the germline V gene. The CDR3 protein is CASRQGGKYTF. The CDR3 DNA is TGTGCCAGCAGACAAGGAGGGAAGTACACCTTC.

This clone has more than one count but fewer than ten. The junction does not match germline at one end; this may be a read error. CDR3 sequence: CASSNHLVWSF. The CDR3 DNA follows: TGTGCCAGCAGCAATCACTTAGTTTGGTCATTC. This chain joins TRBV28 and TRBJ1-2, with D unclear. CDR3 length: 11 residues. Germline V gene sequence: CDR1 MDHEN, CDR2 SYDVKM.

This chain uses TRBV9 with TRBJ1-5; the D is unclear. Deletions cut 2 bases from V and 1 base from J, with 4 bases between. CDR1 and CDR2 from the germline V gene are SGDLS and YYNGEE. There are 13 residues in the CDR3. The CDR3 protein is CASSVNSNQPQHF. The CDR3 nucleotides are TGTGCCAGCAGCGTCAACAGCAATCAGCCCCAGCATTTT.